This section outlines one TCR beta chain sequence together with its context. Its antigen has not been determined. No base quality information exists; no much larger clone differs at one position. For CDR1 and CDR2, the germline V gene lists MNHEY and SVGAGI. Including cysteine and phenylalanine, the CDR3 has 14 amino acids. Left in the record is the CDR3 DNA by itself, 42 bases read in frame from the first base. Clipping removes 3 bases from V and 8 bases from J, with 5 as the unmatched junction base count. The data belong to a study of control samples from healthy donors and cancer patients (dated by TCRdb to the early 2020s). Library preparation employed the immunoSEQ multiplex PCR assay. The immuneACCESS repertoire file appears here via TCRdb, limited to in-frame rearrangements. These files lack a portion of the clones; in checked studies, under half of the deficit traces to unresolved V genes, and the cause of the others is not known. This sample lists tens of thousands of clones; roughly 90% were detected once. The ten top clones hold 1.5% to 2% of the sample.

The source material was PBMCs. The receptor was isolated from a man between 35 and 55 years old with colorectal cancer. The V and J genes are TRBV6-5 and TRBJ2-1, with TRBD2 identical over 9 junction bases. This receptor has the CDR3 CASSYGLARHEQFF. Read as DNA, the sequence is TGTGCCAGCAGTTATGGACTAGCGCGGCATGAGCAGTTCTTC.